This T cell receptor (beta chain) appears in the sequencing data of a study of Ad26.COV2.S vaccination and SARS-CoV-2 variants. Looking at the study overall: Doses of Ad26.COV2.S were injected into muscle once or twice, 56 days apart.

A single count supports this clone. Antigen specificity is unknown. The treatment denotes: about 20 received Ad26.COV2.S at low or high dose, single or two shots; about 5 received placebo; per-sample allocation not given. Sampling occurred on day 63 after the first vaccine or placebo injection. Study findings and constraints: Spike-specific TCR breadth ran higher among vaccine recipients than placebo recipients. Comparability of non-spike TCR breadth was observed across vaccine and placebo recipients.

The V and J ends lost 5 bases and 7 bases respectively, with 20 bases between them. CDR1 and CDR2 (germline): PRHDT, FYEKMQ (reference sequence). The CDR3 has 15 residues. Assay: immunoSEQ multiplex PCR; the TCRdb copy retains only in-frame clones and omits some. The sample lists about 430,000 clones, 80% to 95% occurring once. This TCR derives from a person aged 18-65 years who received the Ad26.COV2.S COVID-19 vaccine or a placebo. The chain links TRBV13 to TRBJ1-2; D gene unclear. The material was peripheral blood, obtained in a trial of Ad26.COV2.S vaccine versus placebo. CDR3 loop: CASSPTGPLYVGYTF. DNA of the CDR3: TGTGCCAGCAGCCCGACTGGACCGCTCTATGTTGGCTACACCTTC.